This T cell receptor beta chain is drawn from a study of neoadjuvant nivolumab and ipilimumab in lung cancer. General study results and limits: Pretherapy blood TCR richness correlated positively with resected tumor richness.

Turning to this clone: The antigen is unknown.

Trimming took off 1 base at V and 8 bases at J, with 23 bases between the two ends. The CDR3 runs to 17 residues. Germline V lookup: CDR1 LGHNA, CDR2 YNFKEQ. Sequenced by immunoSEQ multiplex PCR; TCRdb stores in-frame clones only, minus some. The sample shows over 15,000 clones, approximately 79% of them seen only once. The specimen comprised tumor tissue, sampled after neoadjuvant nivolumab, alone or with ipilimumab, at or shortly before surgery. The sequence derives from an adult with non-small cell lung cancer. This chain joins TRBV4-2 and TRBJ1-2; maybe TRBD1 (5 bases). The CDR3 region is CASSQANYRDGGSGYTF. In DNA form, the CDR3 reads TGTGCCAGCAGCCAAGCCAATTACCGGGACGGAGGGAGCGGCTACACCTTC.